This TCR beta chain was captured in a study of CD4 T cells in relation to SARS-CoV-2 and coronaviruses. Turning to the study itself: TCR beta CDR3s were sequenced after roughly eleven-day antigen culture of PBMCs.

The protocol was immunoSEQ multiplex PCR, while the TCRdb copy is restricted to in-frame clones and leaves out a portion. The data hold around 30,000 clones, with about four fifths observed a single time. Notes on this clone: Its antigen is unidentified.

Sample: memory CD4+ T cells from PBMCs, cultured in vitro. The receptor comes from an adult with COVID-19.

The CDR3 coding sequence is TGTGCCAGTAGTCCGATAGCGGGAGAGGCAGATACGCAGTATTTT. Protein sequence: CASSPIAGEADTQYF. The rearrangement joins TRBV19 to TRBJ2-3; 9 bases are a match to TRBD2. Per the germline V gene, CDR1 is LNHDA and CDR2 is SQIVND (reference sequence). The CDR3 extends over 15 amino acids. The trim removed 5 bases at V and 4 bases at J, leaving 7 bases unmatched.